This TCR beta chain was profiled in a study of T cell responses to AZD1222 COVID-19 vaccine. Assay used: immunoSEQ multiplex PCR; TCRdb lists only in-frame clones, some missing. This table has around 140,000 clones, roughly 93% appearing once. Study-level points and caveats: Reports indicate that nearly half of spike-specific TCRs are directed at unmutated variant regions.

CDR3 length: 15 amino acids. V was cut by 7 bases and J by 4 bases, with 17 bases left in between. Per the germline V gene, CDR1 is MDHEN and CDR2 is SYDVKM. As regards this clone: The target antigen is unknown.

This TCR came from an adult who received the AZD1222 COVID-19 vaccine. The chain links TRBV28 to TRBJ1-5; tentative D call: TRBD1 (6 bases). The sample consisted of peripheral blood, taken 28 days after the second AZD1222 dose. Here the CDR3 DNA reads TGTGCCAGCACCAACAGGGAGGAGGGGAATCAGCCCCAGCATTTT. Encoded protein: CASTNREEGNQPQHF.